A selection of T cell receptor beta chains follows, all from one sample in a study of blood T cells in healthy people across ages. Using its own MiXCR run on the 5' RACE reads, TCRdb lists one record per CDR3 protein. Of about 2 million distinct CDR3 sequences listed, about 50% are singletons. Material for sequencing was blood. The source is a woman between 40 and 55 years old in good health. The CDR3 runs from the conserved cysteine through the conserved F or W. The order of the fields is clone size, V gene, D gene, J gene, CDR3 DNA, CDR3 protein. D genes are given only for firm matches. Some rows have no size entry. The others give once, few or many, or a class for an expanded clone.

NA	TRBV20-1	NA	TRBJ2-3	TGCAGTGCTAGCAGGGTAGGCACAGATACGCAGTATTTT	CSASRVGTDTQYF
NA	TRBV6-2/TRBV6-3	TRBD1	TRBJ2-3	TGTGCCAGCAGTTACGTGAGGGGGCAAGCAGATACGCAGTATTTT	CASSYVRGQADTQYF
NA	TRBV7-2	NA	TRBJ2-2	TGTGCCAGCAGCCTTCACAGGACAGGGAGGGTAACCGGGGAGCTGTTTTTT	CASSLHRTGRVTGELFF
NA	TRBV27	NA	TRBJ1-2	TGTGCCAGCAGTGATTCAGCCCCTAACTATGGCTACACCTTC	CASSDSAPNYGYTF
few	TRBV5-1	NA	TRBJ2-1	TGCGCCAGCAGCTTGGCAGGGGCCCAAAGCTCCTACAATGAGCAGTTCTTC	CASSLAGAQSSYNEQFF
once	TRBV20-1	NA	TRBJ2-7	TGCAGTGCTGGGGACATTAACTACGAGCAGTACTTC	CSAGDINYEQYF
few	TRBV15	NA	TRBJ2-7	TGTGCCACCAGCAGAGTACAGGGCCCCTACGAGCAGTACTTC	CATSRVQGPYEQYF
NA	TRBV29-1	NA	TRBJ2-1	TGCAGCGTTGAATTGGGCCCTGCGCAGTTCTTC	CSVELGPAQFF
NA	TRBV25-1	NA	TRBJ2-7	TGTGCCAGCAGCGTTATCTCGGGTAGCGAGCAGTACTTC	CASSVISGSEQYF
NA	TRBV27	NA	TRBJ2-6	TGTGCCAGCAGGAGAAACAGTCCCTCTGGGGCCAACGTCCTGACTTTC	CASRRNSPSGANVLTF
few	TRBV20-1	TRBD1	TRBJ2-7	TGCAGTTCGACAGGGGGCGCAAACTCCTACGAGCAGTACTTC	CSSTGGANSYEQYF
NA	TRBV27	NA	TRBJ1-4	TGTGCCAGCAGAGGGGGGATTTGGACTAATGAAAAACTGTTTTTT	CASRGGIWTNEKLFF
NA	TRBV20-1	TRBD1	TRBJ2-2	TGCAGTGCTAGAACAGGGGGCGCAGCTACCGGGGAGCTGTTTTTT	CSARTGGAATGELFF
NA	TRBV4-3	TRBD1	TRBJ2-3	TGCGCCAGCAGCCAAGGGGCAGGGGGCCGGGGGGATACGCAGTATTTT	CASSQGAGGRGDTQYF
few	TRBV28	TRBD1	TRBJ2-1	TGTGCCAGCAGCTCGTTTGACAGGGGGACCCACAATGAGCAGTTCTTC	CASSSFDRGTHNEQFF
NA	TRBV5-1	NA	TRBJ2-1	TGCGCCAGCAGCTTGGAGGGGACGGCGTCCTACAATGAGCAGTTCTTC	CASSLEGTASYNEQFF
NA	TRBV6-5	TRBD2	TRBJ2-1	TGTGCCAGCAGTTTTCTGGCTAGCGGGCCTAGGTGGCAGTTCTTC	CASSFLASGPRWQFF
few	TRBV28	NA	TRBJ1-4	TGTGCCAGCAGTTTAGGTCTCAGGGCGGAAGAAAAACTGTTTTTT	CASSLGLRAEEKLFF
NA	TRBV6-2/TRBV6-3	TRBD1	TRBJ1-2	TGTGCCAGCAGTTACCCGGGACAGAATACCTATGGCTACACCTTC	CASSYPGQNTYGYTF
once	TRBV7-9	NA	TRBJ1-4	TGTGCCAGTAAAAGTACCAACGGGGGCGAGGGTGAAAAACTGTTTTTT	CASKSTNGGEGEKLFF
NA	TRBV5-1	TRBD1	TRBJ1-2	TGCGCCAGCAGCGGGGACAGCCTAAACCCCTATGGCTACACCTTC	CASSGDSLNPYGYTF
NA	TRBV28	TRBD2	TRBJ2-1	TGTGCCAGCAAACATAGCGGGGAATACAATGAGCAGTTCTTC	CASKHSGEYNEQFF
NA	TRBV7-9	NA	TRBJ2-7	TGTGCCAGCAGCTTTATGAGACGGGGGTACGAGCAGTACTTC	CASSFMRRGYEQYF
few	TRBV2	NA	TRBJ2-1	TGTGCCAGCGCACAGGCCCGGGGGAATGAGCAGTTCTTC	CASAQARGNEQFF
few	TRBV4-1	NA	TRBJ2-7	TGCGCCAGCAGCCCACAGGAAAACTCCTACGAGCAGTACTTC	CASSPQENSYEQYF
NA	TRBV5-1	TRBD1	TRBJ2-3	TGCGCCAGCAGCTTCAACAGGGGGCGGTTCGCAGATACGCAGTATTTT	CASSFNRGRFADTQYF
NA	TRBV9	TRBD1	TRBJ1-2	TGTGCCAGCAGCGAGGCGGGACAGGGATTAAATGGCCACACCTTC	CASSEAGQGLNGHTF
once	TRBV9	NA	TRBJ2-3	TGTGCCAGCAGCGGGAGCCCCAACCCTACAGATACGCAGTATTTT	CASSGSPNPTDTQYF
few	TRBV4-2	NA	TRBJ2-5	TGTGCCAGCAGCCAAGGGGGACTCTCAGAGACCCAGTACTTC	CASSQGGLSETQYF
few	TRBV7-3	TRBD2	TRBJ2-6	TGTGCCAGCAGCTTATATCTAGCGGGGCAGGCTGGGGCCAACGTCCTGACTTTC	CASSLYLAGQAGANVLTF
NA	TRBV5-8	TRBD1	TRBJ2-3	TGTGCCAGCAGCTTGGAACAGGGGGCTGGAGATACGCAGTATTTT	CASSLEQGAGDTQYF
NA	TRBV28	TRBD1	TRBJ2-5	TGTGCCAGCGACGACAGGGGGCAAGGAGAGACCCAGTACTTC	CASDDRGQGETQYF
few	TRBV6-5	NA	TRBJ1-2	TGTGCCAGCAGTTACGTTCGGACCTCAAACTATGGCTACACCTTC	CASSYVRTSNYGYTF
few	TRBV4-3	NA	TRBJ2-3	TGCGCCAGCAGCCGCGGGGTCGCGATCACAGATACGCAGTATTTT	CASSRGVAITDTQYF
few	TRBV6-4	TRBD2	TRBJ2-7	TGTGCCAGCAGTGCCTCAATTAGCGGGGGGACCTCCTACGAGCAGTACTTC	CASSASISGGTSYEQYF
many	TRBV25-1	TRBD2	TRBJ2-7	TGTGCCAGCAGTAAGACTAGCGGGGGGGCCTACGAGCAGTACTTC	CASSKTSGGAYEQYF
NA	TRBV6-1	TRBD1	TRBJ1-6	TGTGCCAGCAGGAAGGACAGGGAAAGAATTTCACCCCTCCACTTT	CASRKDRERISPLHF
NA	TRBV5-1	TRBD1	TRBJ2-7	TGCGCCAGCAGCTCGACACTCCAACAGGGGGGATCCTACGAGCAGTACTTC	CASSSTLQQGGSYEQYF
NA	TRBV5-1	NA	TRBJ2-5	TGCGCCAGCAGCTTGGGGACGGTCGGGAAGACCCAGTACTTC	CASSLGTVGKTQYF
NA	TRBV4-1	NA	TRBJ1-1	TGCGCCAGCAGCCCTGCGGGCAAAGAGTGTGAAGCTTTCTTT	CASSPAGKECEAFF
NA	TRBV5-1	NA	TRBJ2-7	TGCGCCAGCAGCCCATCCGGGGGGCGAAGCCTGGAGCAGTACTTC	CASSPSGGRSLEQYF
few	TRBV4-3	NA	TRBJ1-2	TGCGCCAGCAGCCAAGGCCCAGCTGGGGGGCCAGAAGATGGCTACACCTTC	CASSQGPAGGPEDGYTF
few	TRBV7-9	TRBD2	TRBJ2-5	TGTGCCAGCAGCCGCCAGCGACTAGCGGGGGGGCAGCAGGAGACCCAGTACTTC	CASSRQRLAGGQQETQYF
NA	TRBV9	NA	TRBJ2-3	TGTGCCAGCAGCGTCCGGCCAACTAGCACAGATACGCAGTATTTT	CASSVRPTSTDTQYF
NA	TRBV4-3	TRBD2	TRBJ2-1	TGCGCCAGCAGCGCCCGGCCCAGCGGGACCTACAATGAGCAGTTCTTC	CASSARPSGTYNEQFF
few	TRBV11-2	NA	TRBJ2-1	TGTGCCAGCAGCTTAGGGCCGACGACCCATGAGCAGTTCTTC	CASSLGPTTHEQFF
NA	TRBV5-8	TRBD2	TRBJ2-1	TGTGCCAGCAGCTTGCTGGGGGGGAGGAATGAGCAGTTCTTC	CASSLLGGRNEQFF
NA	TRBV13	TRBD2	TRBJ2-5	TGTGCCAGCAGTCTTCGCGGGGGGGCATCTCTAGAGACCCAGTACTTC	CASSLRGGASLETQYF
NA	TRBV27	NA	TRBJ2-7	TGTGCCACGTTGACTCCAGGCCGGCAGTACTTC	CATLTPGRQYF
NA	TRBV4-1	NA	TRBJ1-2	TGCGCCAGCAGCCAAGATTCAAGTTGGAAGGGGGGCTACACCTTC	CASSQDSSWKGGYTF
NA	TRBV5-1	NA	TRBJ1-2	TGCGCCAGCAGCGCGGGGGCCCCGGCGGGCTGCACCTTC	CASSAGAPAGCTF
NA	TRBV7-2	NA	TRBJ2-5	TGTGCCAGCAGCTTAGTGGCCAGTTTAGCGGAGACCCAGTACTTC	CASSLVASLAETQYF
few	TRBV3-1	TRBD1	TRBJ2-5	TGTGCCAGCAGCCAAGGAGGGACAGCCCTACAAGAGACCCAGTACTTC	CASSQGGTALQETQYF
NA	TRBV6-2/TRBV6-3	TRBD1	TRBJ1-1	TGTGCCAGCACCCAGGGGGCGGGTACTGAAGCTTTCTTT	CASTQGAGTEAFF